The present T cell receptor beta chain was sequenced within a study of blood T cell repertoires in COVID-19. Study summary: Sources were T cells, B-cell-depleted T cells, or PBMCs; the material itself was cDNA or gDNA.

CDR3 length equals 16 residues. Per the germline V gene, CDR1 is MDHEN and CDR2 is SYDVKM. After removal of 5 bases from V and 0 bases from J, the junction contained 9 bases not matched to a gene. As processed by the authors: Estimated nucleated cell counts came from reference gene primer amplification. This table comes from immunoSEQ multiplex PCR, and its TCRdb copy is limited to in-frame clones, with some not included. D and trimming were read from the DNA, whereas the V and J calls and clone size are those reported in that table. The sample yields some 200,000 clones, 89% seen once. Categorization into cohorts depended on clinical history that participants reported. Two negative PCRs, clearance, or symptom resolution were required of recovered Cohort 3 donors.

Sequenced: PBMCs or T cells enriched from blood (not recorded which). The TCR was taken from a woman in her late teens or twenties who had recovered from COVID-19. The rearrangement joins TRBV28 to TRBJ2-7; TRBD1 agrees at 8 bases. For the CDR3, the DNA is TGTGCCAGCAGTGCCCCCGGGGACAGGATCTCCTACGAGCAGTACTTC. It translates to CASSAPGDRISYEQYF.